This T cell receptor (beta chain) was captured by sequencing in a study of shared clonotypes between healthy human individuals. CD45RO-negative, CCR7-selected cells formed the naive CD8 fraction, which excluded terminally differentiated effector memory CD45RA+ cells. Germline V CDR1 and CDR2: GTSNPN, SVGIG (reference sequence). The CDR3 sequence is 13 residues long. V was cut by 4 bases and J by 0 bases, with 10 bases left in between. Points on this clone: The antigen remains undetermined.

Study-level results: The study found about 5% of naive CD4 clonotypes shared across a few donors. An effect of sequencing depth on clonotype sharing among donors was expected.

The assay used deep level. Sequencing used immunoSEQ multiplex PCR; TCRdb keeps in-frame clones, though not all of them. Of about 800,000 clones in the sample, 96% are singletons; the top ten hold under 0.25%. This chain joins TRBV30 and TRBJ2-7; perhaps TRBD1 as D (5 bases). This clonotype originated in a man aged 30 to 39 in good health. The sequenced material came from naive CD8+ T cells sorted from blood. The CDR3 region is CAWNQGFSYEQYF. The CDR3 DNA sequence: TGTGCCTGGAACCAGGGCTTCTCCTACGAGCAGTACTTC.